The TCR beta chain described here comes from a study of T cells in localized non-small cell lung cancer. Germline assignment: CDR1 MNHEY and CDR2 SVGAGI. The CDR3 consists of 14 residues. V was shortened by 2 bases and J by 6 bases, with 10 bases between the two germline ends. The table came from immunoSEQ multiplex PCR; TCRdb's copy has only in-frame clones and leaves some out. The sample carries about 59,000 clones, 90% recorded once. This clone was seen a handful of times. What it recognizes is unknown. Findings of the study overall: Tumor trailed uninvolved adjacent lung in T cell clonality, which peaked there.

The source is a woman aged 35 to 70 with stage I lung adenocarcinoma. This chain uses TRBV6-5 with TRBJ2-2; the D gene is possibly TRBD1 (5 bases). The specimen was peripheral blood, collected before any cancer treatment. The CDR3 is CASSYQGFAGELFF. The CDR3 bases are TGTGCCAGCAGTTACCAGGGTTTTGCCGGGGAGCTGTTTTTT.